These T cell receptor beta chains were read from a single sample in a study of shared clonotypes between healthy human individuals. This table comes from immunoSEQ multiplex PCR, and its TCRdb copy is limited to in-frame clones, with some not included. The table includes roughly 2,500,000 clones, 93% detected once. The sequenced material came from naive CD4+ T cells from PBMCs. The receptors shown here come from a man younger than 35 in good health. Some clones in this sample may be carry-over from other donors' samples. Each CDR3 is given with its conserved first and last residue. Fields, in order: clone size, CDR3 length, J gene, V gene, D gene, CDR3 DNA, CDR3 protein. The D gene is left open where the match is weak. Expanded clones get a size class; other rows say once, few or many, or leave the size out.

size: once
length: 16
J: TRBJ2-3
V: TRBV9
D: .
DNA: TGTGCCAGCAGCGTAGTTGGGGGAGGAGGGGCAGATACGCAGTATTTT
CDR3: CASSVVGGGGADTQYF

size: .
length: 18
J: TRBJ1-1
V: TRBV13
D: TRBD1
DNA: TGTGCCAGCAGCGCGCCGTGGGACAGGGGTTTCCTGAACACTGAAGCTTTCTTT
CDR3: CASSAPWDRGFLNTEAFF

size: .
length: 14
J: TRBJ2-4
V: TRBV28
D: .
DNA: TGTGCCAGCAGTTTACCCGGGGCCCTAAACATTCAGTACTTC
CDR3: CASSLPGALNIQYF

size: .
length: 13
J: TRBJ1-2
V: TRBV5-4
D: .
DNA: TGTGCCAGCAGCTTGGCACAAAACTATGGCTACACCTTC
CDR3: CASSLAQNYGYTF

size: .
length: 15
J: TRBJ2-1
V: TRBV9
D: TRBD2
DNA: TGTGCCAGCAGTTTAGCGGGAGACACCTACAATGAGCAGTTCTTC
CDR3: CASSLAGDTYNEQFF

size: .
length: 15
J: TRBJ2-7
V: TRBV5-4
D: .
DNA: TGTGCCAGCACCCTGGACTCCGGGGCCAACTACGAGCAGTACTTC
CDR3: CASTLDSGANYEQYF

size: .
length: 16
J: TRBJ2-1
V: TRBV5-8
D: .
DNA: TGTGCCAGCAGCTTGCCCGAGCGGGCTGCCTACAATGAGCAGTTCTTC
CDR3: CASSLPERAAYNEQFF

size: .
length: 18
J: TRBJ2-7
V: TRBV4-1
D: .
DNA: TGCGCCAGCAGCCAAGTAAGGGTAGCAGGGGAAGCCCTGGACGAGCAGTACTTC
CDR3: CASSQVRVAGEALDEQYF

size: once
length: 16
J: TRBJ2-1
V: TRBV29-1
D: .
DNA: TGCAGCGCCTACGGGGGAGGAGGGAATTCCTACAATGAGCAGTTCTTC
CDR3: CSAYGGGGNSYNEQFF

size: .
length: 18
J: TRBJ2-6
V: TRBV10-2
D: TRBD1
DNA: TGCGCCAGCAGTGAGAACAGGGGGACTTCTGAGCGGGCCAACGTCCTGACTTTC
CDR3: CASSENRGTSERANVLTF

size: once
length: 14
J: TRBJ2-7
V: TRBV5-6
D: TRBD1
DNA: TGTGCCAGCAGCGGAGCCCGACAGGGTCGGGAGCAGTACTTC
CDR3: CASSGARQGREQYF

size: .
length: 13
J: TRBJ1-2
V: TRBV14
D: .
DNA: TGTGCCAGCAGCCCAGACAGGATAAAGGGCTACACCTTC
CDR3: CASSPDRIKGYTF

size: .
length: 11
J: TRBJ1-1
V: TRBV29-1
D: .
DNA: TGCAGCGTTGAAAACCTGGGATGGGCTTTCTTT
CDR3: CSVENLGWAFF

size: .
length: 12
J: TRBJ2-3
V: TRBV28
D: .
DNA: TGTGCCAGCAGTAGAGGGACAGATACGCAGTATTTT
CDR3: CASSRGTDTQYF

size: .
length: 14
J: TRBJ1-5
V: TRBV6-5
D: TRBD1
DNA: TGTGCCAGCAGTTACAGGGACAGGGGTCAGCCCCAGCATTTT
CDR3: CASSYRDRGQPQHF

size: .
length: 14
J: TRBJ2-1
V: TRBV7-3
D: TRBD2
DNA: TGTGCCAGCAGCTTAAGGGCTAGCGGGGGTGAGCAGTTCTTC
CDR3: CASSLRASGGEQFF

size: once
length: 13
J: TRBJ2-5
V: TRBV27
D: .
DNA: TGTGCCAGCCGTCAGCGGCCTCAAGAGACCCAGTACTTC
CDR3: CASRQRPQETQYF

size: .
length: 14
J: TRBJ2-7
V: TRBV27
D: TRBD1
DNA: TGTGCCAGCAGGAGAACAGGGGGTACCTACGAGCAGTACTTC
CDR3: CASRRTGGTYEQYF

size: once
length: 15
J: TRBJ2-5
V: TRBV5-8
D: TRBD2
DNA: TGTGCCAGCAGCACGGGACTAGCGGATCAAGAGACCCAGTACTTC
CDR3: CASSTGLADQETQYF

size: .
length: 12
J: TRBJ2-7
V: TRBV9
D: .
DNA: TGTGCCAGTTTGCCCCCTCACGGCGAGCAGTACTTC
CDR3: CASLPPHGEQYF

size: few
length: 14
J: TRBJ1-3
V: TRBV10-3
D: .
DNA: TGTGCCATCACCGACACCAGCTCTGGAAACACCATATATTTT
CDR3: CAITDTSSGNTIYF

size: .
length: 14
J: TRBJ2-1
V: TRBV6-4
D: TRBD1
DNA: TGTGCCAGCAGCAAAGGACAGGGGGCTAATGAGCAGTTCTTC
CDR3: CASSKGQGANEQFF

size: .
length: 15
J: TRBJ2-1
V: TRBV6-1
D: TRBD2
DNA: TGTGCCAGCAGCCTTGGCCGGACTAGGGACGGGGAGCAGTTCTTC
CDR3: CASSLGRTRDGEQFF

size: .
length: 14
J: TRBJ2-2
V: TRBV9
D: .
DNA: TGTGCCAGCAGCGTTAGACAGAACACCGGGGAGCTGTTTTTT
CDR3: CASSVRQNTGELFF

size: .
length: 15
J: TRBJ2-3
V: TRBV19
D: TRBD1
DNA: TGTGCCAGTATATCGGACAGGGATCTGCCAGATACGCAGTATTTT
CDR3: CASISDRDLPDTQYF

size: .
length: 13
J: TRBJ2-7
V: TRBV10-1
D: .
DNA: TGCGCCAGCAGTGAAGGCAGTACCTACGAGCAGTACTTC
CDR3: CASSEGSTYEQYF

size: .
length: 13
J: TRBJ1-1
V: TRBV10-3
D: TRBD1
DNA: TGTGCCATCAGTCTGGACAGGGGGACTGAAGCTTTCTTT
CDR3: CAISLDRGTEAFF

size: once
length: 16
J: TRBJ1-2
V: TRBV28
D: .
DNA: TGTGCCAGCAGCCGAAAACTAGGGGGGGTGAACTATGGCTACACCTTC
CDR3: CASSRKLGGVNYGYTF

size: .
length: 15
J: TRBJ1-1
V: TRBV28
D: TRBD1
DNA: TGTGCCAGCAGTCCCGACAGGGGCTATTACACTGAAGCTTTCTTT
CDR3: CASSPDRGYYTEAFF

size: .
length: 16
J: TRBJ1-4
V: TRBV5-6
D: TRBD1
DNA: TGTGCCAGCAGCCCTGTCGGGACAGGGGCTCGAGAAAAACTGTTTTTT
CDR3: CASSPVGTGAREKLFF

size: .
length: 11
J: TRBJ2-7
V: TRBV2
D: .
DNA: TGTGCCAGCAGGGACCAGGGTTCTGTGTACTTC
CDR3: CASRDQGSVYF

size: .
length: 13
J: TRBJ1-4
V: TRBV29-1
D: .
DNA: TGCAGCGTTCGAGGGGGTCCTAATGAAAAACTGTTTTTT
CDR3: CSVRGGPNEKLFF

size: .
length: 15
J: TRBJ2-5
V: TRBV7-2
D: .
DNA: TGTGCCAGCAGCCCTAGCGTCGGGCCCCAAGAGACCCAGTACTTC
CDR3: CASSPSVGPQETQYF

size: .
length: 13
J: TRBJ1-1
V: TRBV7-3
D: .
DNA: TGTGCCAGCAGCTTCTCCAAGAACACTGAAGCTTTCTTT
CDR3: CASSFSKNTEAFF

size: .
length: 14
J: TRBJ2-5
V: TRBV7-9
D: TRBD1
DNA: TGTGCCAGCAGCTTCTCGACAGGGGAGGAGACCCAGTACTTC
CDR3: CASSFSTGEETQYF

size: .
length: 13
J: TRBJ2-7
V: TRBV6-6
D: TRBD1
DNA: TGTGCCAGCAAGGGACAGGGATCCTACGAGCAGTACTTC
CDR3: CASKGQGSYEQYF

size: once
length: 14
J: TRBJ1-2
V: TRBV7-3
D: .
DNA: TGTGCCAGCAGCTCTAACAGGGATATGGGTGGCTACACCTTC
CDR3: CASSSNRDMGGYTF

size: .
length: 16
J: TRBJ2-3
V: TRBV5-4
D: .
DNA: TGTGCCAGCAGCTCCGCCCGTGAGGCTAGCACAGATACGCAGTATTTT
CDR3: CASSSAREASTDTQYF

size: once
length: 15
J: TRBJ2-1
V: TRBV5-1
D: TRBD2
DNA: TGCGCCAGCAGCTTGGTAGCGGGAGGAGGTAATGAGCAGTTCTTC
CDR3: CASSLVAGGGNEQFF

size: once
length: 15
J: TRBJ1-2
V: TRBV27
D: .
DNA: TGTGCCAGCAGTCCTACCTCAGGGGCTCCTACGGGCTACACCTTC
CDR3: CASSPTSGAPTGYTF

size: once
length: 13
J: TRBJ1-2
V: TRBV5-1
D: .
DNA: TGCGCCAGCAGCTTTGGGGACATTCCCCGCTACACCTTC
CDR3: CASSFGDIPRYTF

size: .
length: 15
J: TRBJ2-5
V: TRBV6-1
D: .
DNA: TGTGCCAGCAGTGAACTCAAGGGATTAGGAGAGACCCAGTACTTC
CDR3: CASSELKGLGETQYF

size: .
length: 18
J: TRBJ2-1
V: TRBV5-4
D: TRBD2
DNA: TGTGCCAGCAGCTTGGCCCCGGGACTAGCGGGGTCCTACAATGAGCAGTTCTTC
CDR3: CASSLAPGLAGSYNEQFF

size: .
length: 17
J: TRBJ1-2
V: TRBV28
D: TRBD1
DNA: TGTGCCAGCAGCCCTACAGGGGGCTGGGGGCACCACTATGGCTACACCTTC
CDR3: CASSPTGGWGHHYGYTF

size: .
length: 13
J: TRBJ1-1
V: TRBV14
D: .
DNA: TGTGCCAGCAGCACAGGGCGATACACTGAAGCTTTCTTT
CDR3: CASSTGRYTEAFF

size: once
length: 16
J: TRBJ2-1
V: TRBV5-4
D: .
DNA: TGTGCCAGCAGCCCGGACAGCTCGTACTCCTACAATGAGCAGTTCTTC
CDR3: CASSPDSSYSYNEQFF

size: once
length: 15
J: TRBJ1-1
V: TRBV6-1
D: .
DNA: TGTGCCAGCAGTGAACAGGCAGAGTCGAACACTGAAGCTTTCTTT
CDR3: CASSEQAESNTEAFF

size: .
length: 19
J: TRBJ2-3
V: TRBV18
D: TRBD2
DNA: TGTGCCAGCTCACCTAGGCCCCAAACTGCTAGCGGGAGGACAGATACGCAGTATTTT
CDR3: CASSPRPQTASGRTDTQYF

size: .
length: 12
J: TRBJ1-1
V: TRBV10-3
D: .
DNA: TGTGCCACACTGGGAGGGGGCACTGAAGCTTTCTTT
CDR3: CATLGGGTEAFF

size: few
length: 14
J: TRBJ1-1
V: TRBV5-1
D: .
DNA: TGCGCCAGCAGCTTGGACAGGGTAAACACTGAAGCTTTCTTT
CDR3: CASSLDRVNTEAFF

size: .
length: 16
J: TRBJ2-1
V: TRBV7-3
D: TRBD2
DNA: TGTGCCAGCAGCTTATCTAGCGGGAGCGGGAGCAATGAGCAGTTCTTC
CDR3: CASSLSSGSGSNEQFF

size: .
length: 17
J: TRBJ2-5
V: TRBV19
D: TRBD1
DNA: TGTGCCAGTAGTATAGGGACAGGGTTCTCTACTCAAGAGACCCAGTACTTC
CDR3: CASSIGTGFSTQETQYF

size: .
length: 14
J: TRBJ1-2
V: TRBV27
D: TRBD1
DNA: TGTGCCAGCAGTCCCAGGACAGGGGAATATGGCTACACCTTC
CDR3: CASSPRTGEYGYTF

size: .
length: 14
J: TRBJ2-2
V: TRBV14
D: .
DNA: TGTGCCAGCAGCCAAGTTGGGGAGGCCGGGGAGCTGTTTTTT
CDR3: CASSQVGEAGELFF